This T cell receptor (beta chain) was captured by sequencing in a study of cytomegalovirus exposure and HLA in healthy donors. As for the study in general: Earlier findings included some 100 million unique TCR beta sequences obtained from about 179 million T cells. A data release that came early held approximately 85 million unique TCRs from HLA-typed donors.

Both 60 Vbeta primers and 13 Jbeta primers went into the PCR. Sequenced by immunoSEQ multiplex PCR; TCRdb stores in-frame clones only, minus some. The sample lists some 110,000 clones, 65% to 75% occurring once. Trimming pared 2 bases from V and 4 bases from J, leaving 15 bases between. This CDR3 region has 16 residues. Germline V CDR1 and CDR2: KGHSH, LQKENI. V usage is TRBV18 and J usage is TRBJ1-5; D possibly corresponds to TRBD1 (5 bases). Sequenced input: PBMCs. The sequence came from a woman in her forties or fifties in good health and CMV-seropositive. CDR3 amino acids: CASSPERRGPNQPQHF. The CDR3 region has the DNA TGTGCCAGCTCACCAGAAAGGCGGGGCCCGAATCAGCCCCAGCATTTT.